The 27 T cell receptor beta chains below were found in one sample sequenced in a study of circulating tumor DNA in untreated peripheral T-cell lymphoma. Produced via immunoSEQ multiplex PCR; TCRdb's table is partial and in-frame only. Of fewer than 8,000 clones in the sample, around 76% were seen once. The sample taken for sequencing was tumor tissue. The receptors originated from a human donor with peripheral T-cell lymphoma.

This chain connects TRBV6-8 to TRBJ2-1, with TRBD1 matching over 9 bases. The CDR3 covers 16 residues. From germline, CDR1 is MNHGY and CDR2 SAAAGT. The ends lost 5 bases at V and 8 bases at J; junction bases unmatched: 13. In nucleotides, the CDR3 is TGTGCCAGCAGTCAAACAGGGGGCGCACCGGGGGATGAGCAGTTCTTC. Translated: CASSQTGGAPGDEQFF.

The rearrangement joins TRBV15 to TRBJ2-7; D call uncertain. Between the trimmed V and J ends, which lost 3 bases and 2 bases, there was a span of 14 bases. The CDR3 loop spans 15 amino acids. The V gene's germline CDR1 is LNHNV and CDR2 YYDKDF (reference sequence). The CDR3 region has the DNA TGTGCCACCAGCAGCTCCCGGACCGCGCCCTACGAGCAGTACTTC. Protein product: CATSSSRTAPYEQYF.

The chain has TRBV9 and TRBJ2-1; 10 bases match TRBD2. V shed 5 bases and J 8 bases; nucleotides not matched to a gene: 13. CDR3 length: 16 residues. Germline values: CDR1 SGDLS, CDR2 YYNGEE. CDR3 sequence: CASSSELAGVKDEQFF. CDR3 nucleotide sequence: TGTGCCAGCAGTAGCGAGCTAGCGGGAGTTAAGGATGAGCAGTTCTTC. Full variable domain (missing parts from reference TRBV9 and TRBJ2-1): DSGVTQTPKHLITATGQRVTLRCSPRSGDLSVYWYQQSLDQGLQFLIQYYNGEERAKGNILERFSAQQFPDLHSELNLSSLELGDSALYFCASSSELAGVKDEQFFGPGTRLTVL.

The rearrangement uses TRBV7-5 and TRBJ2-1; whether TRBD2, the table's D call, matches the DNA was not checked. TRBV7-5 is shown as a pseudogene. This CDR3 spans 16 amino acids. This CDR3 is CASSLGVAGGVDEQFF. The CDR3 nucleotides are TGTGCCAGCAGCTTAGGGGTAGCGGGAGGTGTTGATGAGCAGTTCTTC.

The J gene is TRBJ2-1, the V gene TRBV6-7, with D uncertain. TRBV6-7 is labeled an ORF, and its function is uncertain. Deletions cut 6 bases from V and 4 bases from J, with 4 bases between. This CDR3 has 11 residues. CDR3 loop: CASSPYNEQFF. CDR3 DNA sequence: TGTGCCAGCAGCCCGTACAATGAGCAGTTCTTC.

V and J are TRBV28 and TRBJ2-7; TRBD2 aligns across 12 bases. The V and J ends lost 3 bases and 0 bases, in that order; junction bases with no gene match: 9. The CDR3 is made up of 18 amino acids. In germline, CDR1 is MDHEN, CDR2 SYDVKM. As DNA, the CDR3 is TGTGCCAGCAGTTTCGGAAGGCTAGCGGGAGGGATCTCCTACGAGCAGTACTTC. Translating gives CASSFGRLAGGISYEQYF.

The chain combines TRBV19 with TRBJ1-1; TRBD1 might be the D (6 bases). V lost 5 bases to trimming and J lost 4 bases, with 32 bases between them. The CDR3 runs 20 residues. Germline V lookup: CDR1 LNHDA, CDR2 SQIVND (reference sequence). CDR3 loop: CASSPTYSYQGHRGGTEAFF. CDR3 nucleotide sequence: TGTGCCAGTAGTCCGACATATAGTTATCAGGGGCACCGTGGGGGCACTGAAGCTTTCTTT.

The genes are TRBV28 and TRBJ1-2; D possibly corresponds to TRBD1 (6 bases). V was shortened by 6 bases and J by 0 bases, with 14 bases between the two germline ends. The CDR3 is made up of 15 amino acids. Germline lookup yields CDR1 MDHEN and CDR2 SYDVKM. DNA for the CDR3: TGTGCCAGCAGGCTGGGGGGCGTCCCTAACTATGGCTACACCTTC. Its translation: CASRLGGVPNYGYTF.

This clone appeared a few times. V usage is TRBV28 and J usage is TRBJ1-1; no definite D call. V shed 0 bases and J shed 3 bases, with 11 bases lying between them. The CDR3 sequence is 15 residues long. Germline V gene data show CDR1 as MDHEN and CDR2 as SYDVKM. The CDR3 protein is CASSLWGRRYTEAFF. In DNA form, the CDR3 reads TGTGCCAGCAGTTTATGGGGTAGGAGATACACTGAAGCTTTCTTT. The full variable domain, with the rest looked up from reference TRBV28 and TRBJ1-1, is DVKVTQSSRYLVKRTGEKVFLECVQDMDHENMFWYRQDPGLGLRLIYFSYDVKMKEKGDIPEGYSVSREKKERFSLILESASTNQTSMYLCASSLWGRRYTEAFFGQGTRLTVV.

By sample share, this clone is medium-sized. The chain couples TRBV11-3 to TRBJ2-1; TRBD2 matches 8 bases. From germline, CDR1 is SGHNT and CDR2 YENEEA. V shed 5 bases and J 4 bases; nucleotides not matched to a gene: 13. The CDR3 is made up of 17 amino acids. In DNA, the CDR3 is TGTGCCAGCAGCCCCGATAGACTAGCGAGTACGTACAATGAGCAGTTCTTC. This sequence encodes CASSPDRLASTYNEQFF. Variable domain in full (rest from reference TRBV11-3 and TRBJ2-1): EAGVVQSPRYKIIEKKQPVAFWCNPISGHNTLYWYLQNLGQGPELLIRYENEEAVDDSQLPKDRFSAERLKGVDSTLKIQPAELGDSAVYLCASSPDRLASTYNEQFFGPGTRLTVL.

V and J are TRBV9 and TRBJ2-2; D not certain. Germline V gene sequence: CDR1 SGDLS, CDR2 YYNGEE. The CDR3 sequence is 16 residues long. Trimming stripped 1 base from V and 3 bases from J, with 13 bases between. The CDR3 region has the DNA TGTGCCAGCAGCGTATTACAAGACACGGACACCGGGGAGCTGTTTTTT. It translates to CASSVLQDTDTGELFF. The variable domain in full, completed from reference TRBV9 and TRBJ2-2, reads DSGVTQTPKHLITATGQRVTLRCSPRSGDLSVYWYQQSLDQGLQFLIQYYNGEERAKGNILERFSAQQFPDLHSELNLSSLELGDSALYFCASSVLQDTDTGELFFGEGSRLTVL.

This rearrangement joins TRBV28 to TRBJ2-1; weak D call: TRBD1 (5 bases). Deletions cut 6 bases from V and 3 bases from J, with 18 bases between. Germline CDR1 is MDHEN and CDR2 is SYDVKM. The CDR3 extends over 16 amino acids. The CDR3 reads CASSPVGSRDYNEQFF. For the CDR3, the DNA is TGTGCCAGCAGCCCTGTCGGTAGCAGGGACTACAATGAGCAGTTCTTC. The entire variable domain, with the rest obtained from reference TRBV28 and TRBJ2-1, is as follows: DVKVTQSSRYLVKRTGEKVFLECVQDMDHENMFWYRQDPGLGLRLIYFSYDVKMKEKGDIPEGYSVSREKKERFSLILESASTNQTSMYLCASSPVGSRDYNEQFFGPGTRLTVL.

The V gene is TRBV19, the J gene TRBJ2-1, with 10 bases aligning to TRBD2. V lost 2 bases and J lost 4; bases outside the gene matches: 8. CDR3 length: 17 amino acids. Germline CDR1 LNHDA, CDR2 SQIVND (reference sequence). The CDR3 nucleotides are TGTGCCAGTAGTATAATTAAGACTAGCGGGTCATACAATGAGCAGTTCTTC. Translation: CASSIIKTSGSYNEQFF. Drawing the rest from reference TRBV19 and TRBJ2-1, the complete variable domain is DGGITQSPKYLFRKEGQNVTLSCEQNLNHDAMYWYRQDPGQGLRLIYYSQIVNDFQKGDIAEGYSVSREKKESFPLTVTSAQKNPTAFYLCASSIIKTSGSYNEQFFGPGTRLTVL.

The rearrangement links TRBV29-1 to TRBJ2-6; D might be TRBD1 or TRBD2, each matching 5 bases. The CDR3 length is 14 residues. The V end lost 3 bases, the J end lost 4 bases, and 10 bases lay between the germline ends. CDR1 SQVTM and CDR2 ANQGSEA come from the germline V gene. The CDR3 loop is CSVDGGTGANVLTF. The CDR3 nucleotides read TGCAGCGTTGATGGGGGAACCGGGGCCAACGTCCTGACTTTC.

Only a few counts were recorded for this clone. V gene TRBV28 combines with J gene TRBJ2-1; tentatively, D is TRBD2 (6 bases). V lost 8 bases to trimming and J lost 4 bases, with 9 bases between them. There are 12 residues in the CDR3. Germline V lookup: CDR1 MDHEN, CDR2 SYDVKM. The CDR3 reads CASFGGYNEQFF. Written as DNA, the CDR3 is TGTGCCAGCTTTGGAGGGTACAATGAGCAGTTCTTC.

In its sample, this clone was seen a few times. The genes are TRBV6-8 and TRBJ1-4, with D unresolved. CDR1 is MNHGY, CDR2 SAAAGT, per germline. V was trimmed by 7 bases and J by 0 bases, leaving 9 bases between them. CDR3 length: 14 residues. This CDR3 reads CASNGSSTNEKLFF. The DNA for the CDR3 is TGTGCCAGCAACGGGAGCTCAACTAATGAAAAACTGTTTTTT.

This rearrangement joins TRBV30 to TRBJ1-2; D is undetermined. Germline values: CDR1 GTSNPN, CDR2 SVGIG (reference sequence). Trimming stripped 3 bases from V and 1 base from J, with 9 bases between. The CDR3 length is 13 residues. The CDR3 bases are TGTGCCTGGAGCGTCGGCCTTAACTATGGCTACACCTTC. This gives the protein CAWSVGLNYGYTF.

The chain joins TRBV19 to TRBJ1-2; D uncertain. CDR1 LNHDA and CDR2 SQIVND come from the germline V gene (reference sequence). The CDR3 totals 14 residues. The V and J ends lost 3 bases and 6 bases respectively, with 14 bases between them. CDR3: CASSMSHRGDGYTF. As DNA, the CDR3 is TGTGCCAGTAGTATGTCTCATCGAGGAGATGGCTACACCTTC.

This clone was found a few times. J is TRBJ1-5 and V is TRBV6-8, with D unresolved. V was shortened by 5 bases and J by 6 bases, with 14 bases between the two germline ends. Germline V gene sequence: CDR1 MNHGY, CDR2 SAAAGT. CDR3 length equals 14 residues. The CDR3 DNA sequence: TGTGCCAGCAGTCCCACTTCCGTGACTCAGCCCCAGCATTTT. Its translation is CASSPTSVTQPQHF.

The V call is TRBV28, the J call TRBJ1-5, with D uncertain. The CDR3 spans 14 residues. V was trimmed by 2 bases and J by 2 bases, leaving 7 bases between them. Per germline, CDR1 MDHEN and CDR2 SYDVKM. CDR3 nucleotides: TGTGCCAGCAGTTTACGGCAGGGCAATCAGCCCCAGCATTTT. It encodes CASSLRQGNQPQHF.

The chain couples TRBV7-6 to TRBJ1-5; D gene ambiguous. The V and J ends lost 1 base and 3 bases respectively, with 7 bases between them. Germline V gene sequence: CDR1 SGHVS, CDR2 FNYEAQ. The length of the CDR3 is 14 residues. The CDR3 loop reads CASSLVRYNQPQHF. The CDR3 DNA sequence: TGTGCCAGCAGCTTAGTCAGATACAATCAGCCCCAGCATTTT.

This clone is medium-sized. This chain links TRBV10-2 with TRBJ2-7; a weak D match, TRBD2 (6 bases). CDR3 length equals 14 residues. Germline V gene data show CDR1 as WSHSY and CDR2 as SAAADI. The germline V and J ends were trimmed by 8 bases and 0 bases, with 14 bases remaining between them. CDR3 in amino acids: CASSWDLSSYEQYF. For the CDR3, the DNA is TGCGCCAGCTCATGGGACTTAAGCTCCTACGAGCAGTACTTC.

The genes are TRBV19 and TRBJ2-5, with 7 positions matching TRBD1. This CDR3 region has 16 residues. Trimming took 3 bases from V and 1 from J; bases not matched to a gene: 8. Germline V gives CDR1 LNHDA, CDR2 SQIVND (reference sequence). CDR3 in amino acids: CASSMKRTGLQETQYF. The CDR3 bases are TGTGCCAGTAGTATGAAGCGGACAGGCCTCCAAGAGACCCAGTACTTC. The variable domain in full, with the rest retrieved from reference TRBV19 and TRBJ2-5, is DGGITQSPKYLFRKEGQNVTLSCEQNLNHDAMYWYRQDPGQGLRLIYYSQIVNDFQKGDIAEGYSVSREKKESFPLTVTSAQKNPTAFYLCASSMKRTGLQETQYFGPGTRLLVL.

The J gene is TRBJ1-4, the V gene TRBV23-1; D remains unclear. TRBV23-1 is reported as an ORF; its role is uncertain. V was shortened by 7 bases and J by 0 bases, with 9 bases between the two germline ends. The CDR3 is 14 residues long. Here the CDR3 reads CASKNRATNEKLFF. The CDR3 bases are TGCGCCAGCAAAAACAGAGCAACTAATGAAAAACTGTTTTTT.

The chain couples TRBV18 to TRBJ2-5; no definite D call. V lost 6 bases to trimming and J lost 5 bases, with 13 bases between them. The CDR3 has 13 residues. CDR1 and CDR2 (germline): KGHSH, LQKENI. The CDR3 is CASSPSWAETQYF. DNA of the CDR3: TGTGCCAGCTCCCCATCTTGGGCCGAGACCCAGTACTTC.

The V call is TRBV18, the J call TRBJ1-2; D unresolved. This CDR3 comprises 14 residues. The germline V gene has CDR1 KGHSH and CDR2 LQKENI. The V end was cut by 2 bases, the J end by 7 bases, with 14 bases between. The CDR3 spells CASSPEGAESGYTF. The CDR3 DNA is TGTGCCAGCTCACCAGAAGGAGCGGAGAGTGGCTACACCTTC.

In DNA, the CDR3 is TGTGCCAGCTCACCAACAGAGGGACTAGTCGGGTACGAGCAGTACTTC. Protein: CASSPTEGLVGYEQYF. The rearrangement uses TRBV18 and TRBJ2-7; 8 bases match TRBD2. The CDR3 has 16 residues. V lost 2 bases to trimming and J lost 4 bases; unmatched junction nucleotides: 10. Germline V gene lookup returns CDR1 KGHSH and CDR2 LQKENI.